These 8 T cell receptor beta chains originate from one sample sequenced in a study of control samples from healthy donors and cancer patients (dated by TCRdb to about 2020). Receptors were amplified or captured by the immunoSEQ multiplex PCR assay. TCRdb re-hosts the immuneACCESS table, in-frame sequences only. Its copies lack some clones; in the studies checked, an unresolved V gene accounts for under half of them, and the cause for the rest is not known. Across this sample there are about 270,000 clones, with roughly four fifths seen only once. Roughly 13% of the sample rests with the top ten. Sequencing input: PBMCs. These receptors were obtained from a woman aged 55-69 years with lung cancer.

CDR3 region: CASSAASGSNEQYF. CDR3 coding DNA: TGTGCCAGTAGTGCCGCTAGCGGGAGCAACGAGCAGTACTTC. The gene calls are TRBV19 and TRBJ2-7; 10 bases are a match to TRBD2. V trimming: 5 bases; J trimming: 5 bases; junction bases outside the gene matches: 6. This CDR3 region has 14 residues. Germline CDR1 LNHDA, CDR2 SQIVND (reference sequence). The complete variable domain, with remaining parts taken from reference TRBV19 and TRBJ2-7, reads DGGITQSPKYLFRKEGQNVTLSCEQNLNHDAMYWYRQDPGQGLRLIYYSQIVNDFQKGDIAEGYSVSREKKESFPLTVTSAQKNPTAFYLCASSAASGSNEQYFGPGTRLTVT.

The V gene is TRBV6-1, the J gene TRBJ2-5; 9 nucleotides align to TRBD2. The V gene's germline CDR1 is MNHNS and CDR2 SASEGT. With 2 bases clipped from V and 5 bases from J, the junction kept 12 bases outside the gene matches. The CDR3 has 17 amino acids. CDR3 region: CASSESVARGGRETQYF. In DNA form, the CDR3 reads TGTGCCAGCAGTGAATCGGTAGCGCGGGGGGGCCGGGAGACCCAGTACTTC.

The chain joins TRBV3-1 (or the pseudogene TRBV3-2) to TRBJ1-3; D gene ambiguous. The CDR3 has 15 amino acids. Trimming removed 3 bases at V and 4 bases at J, with 13 bases between. Germline lookup yields CDR1 LGHDT and CDR2 YNNKEL (reference sequence). The CDR3 loop reads CASSHGSRPGNTIYF. In nucleotides, the CDR3 is TGTGCCAGCAGCCACGGATCTCGACCGGGAAACACCATATATTTT.

The chain links TRBV7-9 to TRBJ1-2; no definite D call. This CDR3 is 14 amino acids long. CDR1 and CDR2 (germline): SEHNR, FQNEAQ (reference sequence). V was cut by 1 base and J by 4 bases, with 10 bases left in between. This chain's CDR3 is CASSLESSFYGYTF. CDR3 coding DNA: TGTGCCAGCAGCTTAGAATCCAGTTTCTATGGCTACACCTTC.

This clone was seen a few times. The chain joins TRBV27 to TRBJ1-5, with TRBD1 identical over 9 bases. The J segment lost 5 bases and the V segment lost 2 bases, leaving 13 bases of the junction unmatched. The CDR3 consists of 18 residues. Germline-derived CDR1 and CDR2 are MNHEY and SMNVEV (reference sequence). CDR3 amino acids: CASSLRFGGDRADQPQHF. The CDR3 DNA follows: TGTGCCAGCAGTTTAAGGTTTGGCGGGGACAGGGCGGATCAGCCCCAGCATTTT.

V usage is TRBV20-1 and J usage is TRBJ2-1; no reliable D call. The CDR3 is made up of 14 amino acids. V was cut by 3 bases and J by 4 bases, with 13 bases left in between. CDR1 is DFQATT and CDR2 is SNEGSKA in the germline V gene (reference sequence). The CDR3 DNA reads as TGCAGTGCTAGTAATCTCCAGGCATACAATGAGCAGTTCTTC. Amino acid sequence: CSASNLQAYNEQFF.

The V and J genes are TRBV30 and TRBJ2-2; TRBD2 matches 11 bases. The V gene end was trimmed by 2 bases and the J gene end by 4 bases; junction bases not matched to a gene: 21. From germline, CDR1 is GTSNPN and CDR2 SVGIG (reference sequence). CDR3 length: 21 residues. This CDR3 is CAWSPRRLAGGLFKFTGELFF. DNA of the CDR3: TGTGCCTGGAGTCCCCGCCGGCTAGCGGGAGGCCTCTTCAAATTCACCGGGGAGCTGTTTTTT. Together with reference TRBV30 and TRBJ2-2, the CDR3 gives the full variable domain: SQTIHQWPATLVQPVGSPLSLECTVEGTSNPNLYWYRQAAGRGLQLLFYSVGIGQISSEVPQNLSASRPQDRQFILSSKKLLLSDSGFYLCAWSPRRLAGGLFKFTGELFFGEGSRLTVL.

The chain recombines TRBV30 with TRBJ2-7, with D unclear. Trimming cost V 4 bases and J 2 bases, with 9 bases left between them. The germline V gene encodes CDR1 GTSNPN and CDR2 SVGIG (reference sequence). The CDR3 is made up of 12 amino acids. The CDR3 is CAWKASTYEQYF. The CDR3 nucleotides read TGTGCCTGGAAGGCCTCTACCTACGAGCAGTACTTC.